This T cell receptor (beta chain) was identified during a study of metastatic and nonmetastatic thyroid tumors. Study-level information: Malignant thyroid and benign thyroid patients provided blood and tumor or nodule tissue whose repertoires were compared. General study points: Significantly greater TCR beta diversity was reportedly found in malignant thyroid tumors than in benign nodules (in blood and tumor).

Thyroid surgery had not been preceded by any treatment in any patient. In the authors' methods: A classifier of distant metastasis in papillary thyroid cancer was built from CDR3 differences (across clinicopathological groups). TCRdb used MiXCR to call clones anew from the PCR reads. These V and J calls are TCRdb output, not the study's own analysis. The sample gives 9,000 or so clones, under 15% of which show up once; around 6% is in the top ten. In regard to this clone: Antigen unknown.

This CDR3 has 15 amino acids. V trimming: 7 bases; J trimming: 6 bases; junction bases outside the gene matches: 12. The V gene's germline CDR1 is LNHDA and CDR2 SQIVND (reference sequence). Sequenced sample: blood. The source of this sequence is a female donor with papillary thyroid cancer or a benign thyroid nodule (not recorded which). Some clones in this sample may be carry-over from other donors' samples. The V call is TRBV19, the J call TRBJ1-5; 7 bases fit TRBD1. CDR3 DNA: TGTGCCAGTACTGAGGGGGCAGGCCCAGGTCAGCCCCAGCATTTT. It is translated as CASTEGAGPGQPQHF.